Listed here are 15 T cell receptor beta chains from one sample, sequenced in a study of blood T cell repertoires in COVID-19. Assay: immunoSEQ multiplex PCR; the TCRdb copy retains only in-frame clones and omits some. The sample lists about 250,000 clones; 88% were seen once. Sequencing was performed on peripheral blood. The receptors were sampled from a woman under 40 with COVID-19, enrolled during active disease.

The gene calls are TRBV4-2 and TRBJ2-2; unclear D gene. The CDR3 loop spans 16 amino acids. Germline V gene sequence: CDR1 LGHNA, CDR2 YNFKEQ. V gave up 0 bases and J gave up 1 base, with 9 bases separating them. Here the CDR3 reads CASSQDRVGNTGELFF. The CDR3 DNA reads as TGTGCCAGCAGCCAAGATCGGGTGGGGAACACCGGGGAGCTGTTTTTT.

The rearrangement uses TRBV5-1 and TRBJ2-7; D unclear. Deletions cut 0 bases from V and 3 bases from J, with 10 bases between. Germline V gene sequence: CDR1 SGHRS, CDR2 YFSETQ. This CDR3 is 14 amino acids long. Written as DNA, the CDR3 is TGCGCCAGCAGCTTGGACAGCACCTACTACGAGCAGTACTTC. Residues: CASSLDSTYYEQYF.

This chain connects TRBV24-1 to TRBJ2-6; 8 bases are a match to TRBD1. V shed 10 bases, J shed 0 bases, and the junction held 4 bases outside the gene matches. Looked up from germline, CDR1 is KGHDR and CDR2 is SFDVKD. The CDR3 sequence is 15 residues long. The CDR3 DNA sequence: TGTGCCACGGCTCAGGGGGCCTCTGGGGCCAACGTCCTGACTTTC. Translating it yields CATAQGASGANVLTF.

J is TRBJ1-2 and V is TRBV7-2; the D is unclear. This CDR3 contains 13 residues. Germline assignment: CDR1 SGHTA and CDR2 FQGNSA. Trimming left V 5 bases short and J 1 base short, with 8 bases between. The DNA for the CDR3 is TGTGCCAGCAGCGCAGGCGTTAACTATGGCTACACCTTC. This sequence encodes CASSAGVNYGYTF.

The gene calls are TRBV5-5 and TRBJ2-6; 9 bases are a match to TRBD1. Trimming removed 3 bases from V and 0 bases from J; junction bases left unmatched: 10. The length of the CDR3 is 19 residues. The V gene's germline CDR1 is SGHKS and CDR2 YYEKEE (reference sequence). DNA for the CDR3: TGTGCCAGCAGCTGGGACAGGGTCGAGATGGGCTCTGGGGCCAACGTCCTGACTTTC. This gives the protein CASSWDRVEMGSGANVLTF.

This clone was seen more than once but under ten times. The genes are TRBV13 and TRBJ1-2, with D tentatively TRBD1 (6 bases). Trimming took 7 bases from V and 4 from J, leaving 16 bases between them. This CDR3 is 14 amino acids long. CDR1 is PRHDT, CDR2 FYEKMQ, per germline (reference sequence). The CDR3 nucleotides read TGTGCCAGCACCCCCCGAACAGGGAGCTATGGCTACACCTTC. Protein product: CASTPRTGSYGYTF.

Only one count was recorded for this clone. J is TRBJ1-2 and V is TRBV7-2; 11 bases align to TRBD1. V shed 1 base, J shed 3 bases, and the junction held 13 bases outside the gene matches. Germline values: CDR1 SGHTA, CDR2 FQGNSA. The CDR3 length is 19 residues. DNA of the CDR3: TGTGCCAGCAGCTTAGTATTTAGGGGGACAGGGGGTTACGACTATGGCTACACCTTC. Translating it yields CASSLVFRGTGGYDYGYTF.

CDR3 sequence reads: CASSFRGTGELFF. Here the CDR3 DNA reads TGCGCCAGCAGCTTTAGGGGCACCGGGGAGCTGTTTTTT. V is TRBV5-1 and J is TRBJ2-2, with a possible D match to TRBD1 (5 bases). Germline CDR1 reads SGHRS; CDR2 reads YFSETQ. Trimming pared 2 bases from V and 4 bases from J, leaving 6 bases between. The CDR3 consists of 13 residues. The variable domain in full, with the rest retrieved from reference TRBV5-1 and TRBJ2-2, is KAGVTQTPRYLIKTRGQQVTLSCSPISGHRSVSWYQQTPGQGLQFLFEYFSETQRNKGNFPGRFSGRQFSNSRSEMNVSTLELGDSALYLCASSFRGTGELFFGEGSRLTVL.

The V gene is TRBV5-1, the J gene TRBJ2-7, with D perhaps matching TRBD1 (5 bases). Trimming pared 4 bases from V and 2 bases from J, leaving 13 bases between. Germline V lookup: CDR1 SGHRS, CDR2 YFSETQ. The CDR3 is 14 amino acids. In DNA form, the CDR3 reads TGCGCCAGCAGCCCGGACACTGGACCCTACGAGCAGTACTTC. This sequence encodes CASSPDTGPYEQYF.

J is TRBJ2-3 and V is TRBV7-2; 14 bases are shared with TRBD2. V gave up 5 bases and J gave up 6 bases; unmatched junction bases: 4. Germline V gives CDR1 SGHTA, CDR2 FQGNSA. This CDR3 has 15 amino acids. The CDR3: CASSGLAGGGDTQYF. CDR3 sequence (DNA): TGTGCCAGCAGCGGACTAGCGGGGGGTGGGGATACGCAGTATTTT.

The chain recombines TRBV6-2 or TRBV6-3 with TRBJ2-7; 7 positions agree with TRBD1. The CDR3 loop spans 14 amino acids. V shed 5 bases, J shed 4 bases, and the junction held 8 bases outside the gene matches. Germline CDR1 and CDR2: MNHEY and SVGEGT. This chain's CDR3 is CASSHRDSKYEQYV. Here the CDR3 DNA reads TGTGCCAGCAGTCACCGGGACAGCAAATACGAGCAGTACGTC.

Comments on this clone: Other DNA sequences within the sample encode an identical CDR3. The chain uses TRBV6-5 and TRBJ2-3, with a weak D call TRBD1 (6 bases). V was pared by 6 bases and J by 1 base, with 11 bases between. The CDR3 has 14 residues. Germline V CDR1 and CDR2: MNHEY, SVGAGI. CDR3 coding DNA: TGTGCCAGCAGCCCCTCAGGGGGCACAGATACGCAGTATTTT. Translated: CASSPSGGTDTQYF.

This clone was seen a single time. This rearrangement joins TRBV4-3 to TRBJ2-5; 8 bases fit TRBD1. The germline V gene has CDR1 LGHNA and CDR2 YSLEER. Unmatched junction bases numbered 7, after V lost 5 bases and J lost 5 bases. The CDR3 is made up of 14 amino acids. In DNA, the CDR3 is TGCGCCAGCAGCTCCCGGACAGGGAGGGAGACCCAGTACTTC. Amino acids: CASSSRTGRETQYF.

This sequence joins TRBV10-1 and TRBJ1-3; TRBD1 matches 7 bases. The CDR3 is 15 residues long. The germline CDR1 and CDR2 sequences are WNHNN and SYGVQD (reference sequence). With V trimmed by 6 bases and J by 2 bases, 7 bases remained unmatched. The CDR3 sequence is CASSHTGATGNTIYF. The CDR3, as DNA: TGCGCCAGCAGCCACACAGGGGCCACTGGAAACACCATATATTTT.

The genes are TRBV5-1 and TRBJ2-6; D unresolved. Germline V gene sequence: CDR1 SGHRS, CDR2 YFSETQ. The V end was cut by 0 bases, the J end by 0 bases, with 10 bases between. The CDR3 is 17 residues long. The CDR3 bases are TGCGCCAGCAGCTTGGCGGCGGCGAGCTCTGGGGCCAACGTCCTGACTTTC. Translating gives CASSLAAASSGANVLTF.